This T cell receptor beta chain was sequenced for a study of T cell repertoires in cytomegalovirus infection. The CDR3 is made up of 15 amino acids. V was cut by 4 bases and J by 0 bases, with 14 bases left in between. CDR1 is DFQATT, CDR2 SNEGSKA, per germline (reference sequence). MiXCR was run by TCRdb on the reads, yielding one entry per CDR3 protein. Here the sample spans 900,000 to 950,000 distinct CDR3 sequences, around 29% being singletons. At least ten counts were recorded for this clonotype. Its target is unknown. This chain joins TRBV20-1 and TRBJ2-3; D might be TRBD1 (6 bases). The source of this sequence is a human donor in good health (CMV status not recorded). Some clones in this sample may be carry-over from other donors' samples. This specimen consisted of cultured CD8+ T cells from PBMCs, obtained from culture after CMV antigen stimulation. CDR3 DNA sequence: TGCAGTGCTAATAACCCGGGACACAGCACAGATACGCAGTATTTT. Translated: CSANNPGHSTDTQYF.